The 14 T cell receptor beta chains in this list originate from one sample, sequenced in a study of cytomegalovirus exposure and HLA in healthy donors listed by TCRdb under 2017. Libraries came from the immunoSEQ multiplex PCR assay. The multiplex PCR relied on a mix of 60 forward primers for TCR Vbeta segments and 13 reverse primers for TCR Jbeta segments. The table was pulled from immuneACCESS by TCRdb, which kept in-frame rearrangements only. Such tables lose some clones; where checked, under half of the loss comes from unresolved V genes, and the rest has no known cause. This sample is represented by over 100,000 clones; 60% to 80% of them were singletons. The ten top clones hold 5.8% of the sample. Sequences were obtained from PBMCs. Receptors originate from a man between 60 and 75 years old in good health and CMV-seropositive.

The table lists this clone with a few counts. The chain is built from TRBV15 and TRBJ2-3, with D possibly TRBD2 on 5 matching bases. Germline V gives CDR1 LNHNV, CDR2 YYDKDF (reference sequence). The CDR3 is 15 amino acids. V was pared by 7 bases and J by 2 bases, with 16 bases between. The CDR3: CATTQPQRFTDTQYF. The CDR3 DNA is TGTGCCACCACCCAACCTCAGCGGTTCACAGATACGCAGTATTTT.

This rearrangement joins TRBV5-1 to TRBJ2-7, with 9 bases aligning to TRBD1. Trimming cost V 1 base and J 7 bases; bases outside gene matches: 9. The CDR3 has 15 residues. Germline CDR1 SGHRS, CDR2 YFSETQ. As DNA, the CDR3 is TGCGCCAGCAGCTTGTCCTTACAGGGGGCGCGGGAGCAGTACTTC. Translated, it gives CASSLSLQGAREQYF. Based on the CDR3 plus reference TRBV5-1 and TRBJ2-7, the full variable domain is KAGVTQTPRYLIKTRGQQVTLSCSPISGHRSVSWYQQTPGQGLQFLFEYFSETQRNKGNFPGRFSGRQFSNSRSEMNVSTLELGDSALYLCASSLSLQGAREQYFGPGTRLTVT.

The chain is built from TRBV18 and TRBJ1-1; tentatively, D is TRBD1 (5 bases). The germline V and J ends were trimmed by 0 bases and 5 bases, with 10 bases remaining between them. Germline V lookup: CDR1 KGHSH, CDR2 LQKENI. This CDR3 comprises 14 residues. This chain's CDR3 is CASSPPRGGTEAFF. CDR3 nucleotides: TGTGCCAGCTCACCACCGAGGGGAGGAACTGAAGCTTTCTTT. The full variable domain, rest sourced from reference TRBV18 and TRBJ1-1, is NAGVMQNPRHLVRRRGQEARLRCSPMKGHSHVYWYRQLPEEGLKFMVYLQKENIIDESGMPKERFSAEFPKEGPSILRIQQVVRGDSAAYFCASSPPRGGTEAFFGQGTRLTVV.

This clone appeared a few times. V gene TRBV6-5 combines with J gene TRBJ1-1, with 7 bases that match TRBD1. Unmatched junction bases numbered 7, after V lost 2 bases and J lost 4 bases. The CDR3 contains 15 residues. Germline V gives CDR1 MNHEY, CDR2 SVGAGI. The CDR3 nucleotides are TGTGCCAGCAGTTACCTTCAGGGGGGAGGCACTGAAGCTTTCTTT. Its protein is CASSYLQGGGTEAFF.

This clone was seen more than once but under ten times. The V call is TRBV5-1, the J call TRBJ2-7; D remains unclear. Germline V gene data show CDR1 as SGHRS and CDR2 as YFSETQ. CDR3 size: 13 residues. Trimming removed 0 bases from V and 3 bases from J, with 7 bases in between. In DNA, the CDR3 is TGCGCCAGCAGCTTGGACAGAAACTACGAGCAGTACTTC. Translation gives CASSLDRNYEQYF.

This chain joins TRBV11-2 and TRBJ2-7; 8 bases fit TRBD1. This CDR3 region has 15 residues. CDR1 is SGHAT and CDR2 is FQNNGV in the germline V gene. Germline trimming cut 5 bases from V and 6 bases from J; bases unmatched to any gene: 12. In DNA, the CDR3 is TGTGCCAGCAGCGCCAGGACAGGGTTAGTGGCCGAGCAGTACTTC. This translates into CASSARTGLVAEQYF.

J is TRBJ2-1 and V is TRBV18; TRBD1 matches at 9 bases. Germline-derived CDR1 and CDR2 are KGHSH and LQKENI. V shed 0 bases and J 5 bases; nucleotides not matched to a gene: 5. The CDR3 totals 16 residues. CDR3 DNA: TGTGCCAGCTCACCACCGGGACAGGGTTTTGACAATGAGCAGTTCTTC. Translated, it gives CASSPPGQGFDNEQFF.

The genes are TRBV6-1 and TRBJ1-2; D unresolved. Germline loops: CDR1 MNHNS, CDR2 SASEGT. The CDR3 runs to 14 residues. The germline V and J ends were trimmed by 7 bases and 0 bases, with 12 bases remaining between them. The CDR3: CASTKTPANYGYTF. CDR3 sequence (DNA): TGTGCCAGCACTAAGACACCTGCTAACTATGGCTACACCTTC.

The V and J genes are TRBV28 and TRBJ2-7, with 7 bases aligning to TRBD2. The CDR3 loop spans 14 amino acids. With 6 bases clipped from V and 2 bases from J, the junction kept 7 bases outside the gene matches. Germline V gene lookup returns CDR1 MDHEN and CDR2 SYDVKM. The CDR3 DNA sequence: TGTGCCAGCAGGGGCTCTCGGGGGGCCTACGAGCAGTACTTC. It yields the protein CASRGSRGAYEQYF.

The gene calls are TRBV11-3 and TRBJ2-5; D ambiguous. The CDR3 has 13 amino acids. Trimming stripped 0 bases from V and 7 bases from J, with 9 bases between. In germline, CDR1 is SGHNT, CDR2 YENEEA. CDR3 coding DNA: TGTGCCAGCAGCTTAGAATACCCAGGGACCCAGTACTTC. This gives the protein CASSLEYPGTQYF.

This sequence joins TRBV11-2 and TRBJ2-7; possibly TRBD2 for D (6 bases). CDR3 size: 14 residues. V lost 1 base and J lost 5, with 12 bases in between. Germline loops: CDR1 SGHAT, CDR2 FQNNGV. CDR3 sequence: CASSLVGGTNEQYF. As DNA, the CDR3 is TGTGCCAGCAGCTTAGTTGGAGGGACCAACGAGCAGTACTTC.

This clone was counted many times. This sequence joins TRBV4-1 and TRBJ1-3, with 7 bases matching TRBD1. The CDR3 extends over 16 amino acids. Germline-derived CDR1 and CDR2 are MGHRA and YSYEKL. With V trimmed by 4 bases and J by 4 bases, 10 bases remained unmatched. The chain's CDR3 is CASSPTGVIMGNTIYF. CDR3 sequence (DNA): TGCGCCAGCAGCCCAACAGGGGTTATAATGGGAAACACCATATATTTT.

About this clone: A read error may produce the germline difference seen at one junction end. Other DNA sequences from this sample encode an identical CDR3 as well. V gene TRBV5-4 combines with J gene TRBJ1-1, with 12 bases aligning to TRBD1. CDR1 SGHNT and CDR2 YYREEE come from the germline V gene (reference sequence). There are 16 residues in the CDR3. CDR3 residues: CASSLNPGTGGTEAFF. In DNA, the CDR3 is TGTGCCAGCAGCTTGAACCCGGGGACAGGGGGCACTGAGGCTTTCTTT.

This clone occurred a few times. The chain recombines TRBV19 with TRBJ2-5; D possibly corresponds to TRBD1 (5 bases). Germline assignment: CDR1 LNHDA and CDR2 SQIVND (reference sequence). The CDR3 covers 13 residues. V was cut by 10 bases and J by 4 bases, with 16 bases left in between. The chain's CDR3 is CATSSPQGETQYF. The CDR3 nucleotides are TGTGCCACCTCTTCCCCCCAGGGAGAGACCCAGTACTTC.